What follows is one T cell receptor beta chain and its context. This record comes from a study of T-cell reconstitution after alpha-beta-depleted transplantation in children. A library of TCRbeta sequences, prepared with unique molecular identifiers, was generated. TCRdb processed the PCR reads anew with MiXCR; each CDR3 protein has one entry. The data show roughly 400,000 distinct CDR3 sequences, about a fifth seen once. Source: PBMCs from the stem cell graft donor, taken from the stem cell graft. The clonotype originates from a human donor who donated a stem cell graft to a child with acute myeloid leukemia.

The CDR3 DNA follows: TGTGCCAGCAGCCAACTAAGATACGATGAGCAGTTCTTC. This sequence encodes CASSQLRYDEQFF. The chain has TRBV14 and TRBJ2-1; unclear D gene. Germline V CDR1 and CDR2: SGHDN, FVKESK. V lost 2 bases and J 8 bases, leaving 10 bases between the germline ends. This CDR3 has 13 amino acids.